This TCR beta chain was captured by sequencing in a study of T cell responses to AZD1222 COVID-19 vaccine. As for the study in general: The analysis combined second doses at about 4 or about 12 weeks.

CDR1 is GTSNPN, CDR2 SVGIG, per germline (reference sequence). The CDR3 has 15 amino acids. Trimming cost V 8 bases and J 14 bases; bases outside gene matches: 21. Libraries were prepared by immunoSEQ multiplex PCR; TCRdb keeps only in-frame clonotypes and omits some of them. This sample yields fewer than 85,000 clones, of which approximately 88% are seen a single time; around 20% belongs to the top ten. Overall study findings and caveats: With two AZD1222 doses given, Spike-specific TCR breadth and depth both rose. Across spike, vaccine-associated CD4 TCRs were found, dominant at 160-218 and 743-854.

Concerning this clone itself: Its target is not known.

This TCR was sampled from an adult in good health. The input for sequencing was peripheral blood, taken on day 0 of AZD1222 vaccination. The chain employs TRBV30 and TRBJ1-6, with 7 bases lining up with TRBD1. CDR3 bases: TGTGCCCCAAAAGGATCGAGACAGGGCGCCCCAGCCCTCCACTTT. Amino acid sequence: CAPKGSRQGAPALHF.